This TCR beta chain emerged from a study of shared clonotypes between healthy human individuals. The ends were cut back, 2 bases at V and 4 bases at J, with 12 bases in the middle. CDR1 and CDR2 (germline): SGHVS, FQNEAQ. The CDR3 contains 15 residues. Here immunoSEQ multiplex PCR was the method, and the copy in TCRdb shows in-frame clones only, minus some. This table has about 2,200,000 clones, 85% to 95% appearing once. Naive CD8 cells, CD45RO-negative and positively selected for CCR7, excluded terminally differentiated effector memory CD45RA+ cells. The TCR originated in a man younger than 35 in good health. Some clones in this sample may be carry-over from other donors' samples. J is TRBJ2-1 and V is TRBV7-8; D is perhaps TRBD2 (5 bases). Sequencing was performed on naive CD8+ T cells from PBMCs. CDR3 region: CASSLREGKYNEQFF. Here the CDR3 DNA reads TGTGCCAGCAGCTTACGAGAGGGAAAATACAATGAGCAGTTCTTC.